The 24 T cell receptor beta chains listed next were all sequenced from one sample in a study of shared clonotypes between healthy human individuals. Clones were sequenced by immunoSEQ multiplex PCR, and TCRdb holds only the in-frame ones, with some missing. The data show approximately 1,500,000 clones, 95% to 99% seen once. The sequencing sample was made of naive CD4+ T cells sorted from blood. Noted subset: CD45RA+ positively selected. Receptors originate from a man aged 25 to 40 in good health.

The J gene is TRBJ2-6, the V gene TRBV29-1; D gene ambiguous. V was clipped by 7 bases and J by 2 bases, with 12 bases between them. Germline values: CDR1 SQVTM, CDR2 ANQGSEA. The CDR3 consists of 14 residues. CDR3 sequence: CSAPLVAGANVLTF. DNA of the CDR3: TGCAGCGCCCCTTTAGTTGCTGGGGCCAACGTCCTGACTTTC.

The chain links TRBV18 to TRBJ2-1, with TRBD2 as a possible D gene (6 bases). The CDR3 has 16 amino acids. The germline CDR1 and CDR2 sequences are KGHSH and LQKENI. The V gene lost 3 bases and the J gene lost 0 bases, with 12 bases spanning the gap. DNA of the CDR3: TGTGCCAGCTCACCGACTAGTCCGAGCTCCTACAATGAGCAGTTCTTC. Protein product: CASSPTSPSSYNEQFF. The full variable domain, completed using reference TRBV18 and TRBJ2-1, is NAGVMQNPRHLVRRRGQEARLRCSPMKGHSHVYWYRQLPEEGLKFMVYLQKENIIDESGMPKERFSAEFPKEGPSILRIQQVVRGDSAAYFCASSPTSPSSYNEQFFGPGTRLTVL.

The chain is built from TRBV28 and TRBJ1-1, with 8 bases fitting TRBD1. The CDR3 sequence is 13 residues long. The germline CDR1 and CDR2 sequences are MDHEN and SYDVKM. V shed 5 bases and J 6 bases; nucleotides not matched to a gene: 5. The CDR3 sequence is CASSNYRGAEAFF. The CDR3 DNA reads TGTGCCAGCAGTAACTACAGGGGGGCTGAAGCTTTCTTT.

This chain links TRBV2 with TRBJ2-2; D is undetermined. The V end was cut by 4 bases, the J end by 6 bases, with 9 bases between. The V gene's germline CDR1 is SNHLY and CDR2 FYNNEI. This CDR3 spans 13 amino acids. CDR3 bases: TGTGCCAGCAGTGGGAGAAGGGCCGGGGAGCTGTTTTTT. It translates to CASSGRRAGELFF.

J is TRBJ1-5 and V is TRBV21-1; TRBD1, the D gene given by the table, was not confirmed from the DNA. TRBV21-1 is a known pseudogene. The CDR3 is 16 residues long. The CDR3 DNA is TGTGCCAGCAGCGGACCCGGGACAGATAGCAATCAGCCCCAGCATTTT. Translation gives CASSGPGTDSNQPQHF.

Notes on this clone: Distinct nucleotide sequences in the sample also encode this CDR3. DNA of the CDR3: TGCGCCAGCAGCCAAGATCGGGGGAGCTCCTACGAGCAGTACTTC. Its protein is CASSQDRGSSYEQYF. The gene calls are TRBV4-3 and TRBJ2-7; TRBD2 might be the D (6 bases). Germline assignment: CDR1 LGHNA and CDR2 YSLEER. The CDR3 runs to 15 residues. Trimming pared 0 bases from V and 0 bases from J, leaving 9 bases between.

The rearrangement links TRBV7-6 to TRBJ2-5, with 8 positions matching TRBD1. The CDR3 sequence is 13 residues long. V lost 5 bases to trimming and J lost 5 bases; unmatched junction nucleotides: 4. The germline gives CDR1 SGHVS, CDR2 FNYEAQ. CDR3 nucleotides: TGTGCCAGCAGCGCGACAGGGGTGGAGACCCAGTACTTC. This codes for CASSATGVETQYF.

The chain uses TRBV4-1 and TRBJ2-7; 7 bases map to TRBD1. From germline, CDR1 is MGHRA and CDR2 YSYEKL. This CDR3 has 14 residues. The V and J ends lost 0 bases and 9 bases, in that order; junction bases with no gene match: 8. As DNA, the CDR3 is TGCGCCAGCAGCCAAGATGACAGGGCTCCTGGGCAGTACTTC. This sequence encodes CASSQDDRAPGQYF.

This rearrangement joins TRBV6-1 to TRBJ2-2; 8 bases line up with TRBD1. Germline CDR1 MNHNS, CDR2 SASEGT. The CDR3 runs to 15 residues. With 2 bases clipped from V and 6 bases from J, the junction kept 5 bases outside the gene matches. CDR3 nucleotide sequence: TGTGCCAGCAGTGAACGGACAGGGATTCCCGGGGAGCTGTTTTTT. Amino acid sequence: CASSERTGIPGELFF.

The chain uses TRBV5-1 and TRBJ2-1; D gene unclear. Between the trimmed V and J ends, which lost 3 bases and 5 bases, there was a span of 9 bases. The V gene's germline CDR1 is SGHRS and CDR2 YFSETQ. The CDR3 runs 13 residues. The CDR3 DNA reads as TGCGCCAGCAGCTCGCTAACGGACAATGAGCAGTTCTTC. This translates into CASSSLTDNEQFF.

This sequence joins TRBV29-1 and TRBJ1-2, with D possibly matching TRBD1 (5 bases). Trimming took off 6 bases at V and 4 bases at J, with 15 bases between the two ends. The CDR3 covers 13 residues. The germline V gene encodes CDR1 SQVTM and CDR2 ANQGSEA. CDR3 bases: TGCAGCGTCATAGATGGGACCTTCTATGGCTACACCTTC. Amino acids: CSVIDGTFYGYTF.

The gene calls are TRBV7-8 and TRBJ2-7, with 7 bases fitting TRBD2. The germline V gene encodes CDR1 SGHVS and CDR2 FQNEAQ. V trimming: 3 bases; J trimming: 6 bases; junction bases outside the gene matches: 17. There are 17 residues in the CDR3. The CDR3 coding sequence is TGTGCCAGCAGCTTTTCCTCTCTCGGCGGGAGCACCGGCGAGCAGTACTTC. It specifies CASSFSSLGGSTGEQYF.

This chain joins TRBV7-9 and TRBJ2-6; 8 bases are a match to TRBD1. The CDR3 sequence is 19 residues long. CDR1 is SEHNR, CDR2 FQNEAQ, per germline (reference sequence). Trimming at V came to 5 bases and at J to 0 bases, leaving 12 bases not matched to a gene. Here the CDR3 reads CASSLGQGRISSGANVLTF. In DNA form, the CDR3 reads TGTGCCAGCAGCCTAGGACAGGGCCGCATTAGCTCTGGGGCCAACGTCCTGACTTTC.

The CDR3 DNA reads TGTGCCAGCTCACCCACTTCGCAGGGGCGCTACGAGCAGTACTTC. Its translation is CASSPTSQGRYEQYF. V gene TRBV18 combines with J gene TRBJ2-7; tentatively, D is TRBD1 (6 bases). Germline-derived CDR1 and CDR2 are KGHSH and LQKENI. Trimming cost V 3 bases and J 3 bases, with 15 bases left between them. This CDR3 is 15 amino acids long.

The CDR3 sequence is CASSSGQGHGYTF. CDR3 nucleotides: TGTGCCAGCAGCTCAGGACAGGGTCATGGCTACACCTTC. V is TRBV5-8 and J is TRBJ1-2; 8 bases match TRBD1. The V and J ends lost 3 bases and 6 bases, in that order; junction bases with no gene match: 4. The CDR3 is made up of 13 amino acids. Germline lookup yields CDR1 SGHTS and CDR2 YDEGEE.

The J gene is TRBJ1-1, the V gene TRBV5-1; a weak D match, TRBD1 (6 bases). V lost 6 bases and J 1 base, leaving 7 bases between the germline ends. CDR1 and CDR2 from the germline V gene are SGHRS and YFSETQ. CDR3 length: 12 amino acids. CDR3 sequence reads: CASTGENTEAFF. The CDR3 bases are TGCGCCAGCACAGGGGAGAACACTGAAGCTTTCTTT.

The J gene is TRBJ2-7, the V gene TRBV4-3; D is unresolved. Trimming shortened V by 0 bases and J by 2 bases, and 11 bases separated the two germline ends. There are 15 residues in the CDR3. Germline CDR1 and CDR2: LGHNA and YSLEER. CDR3 sequence reads: CASSQDLVRAYEQYF. As DNA, the CDR3 is TGCGCCAGCAGCCAAGATTTGGTACGGGCCTACGAGCAGTACTTC.

The V call is TRBV5-4, the J call TRBJ1-5, with 7 bases fitting TRBD1. CDR3 length equals 19 residues. The J segment lost 1 base and the V segment lost 6 bases, leaving 19 bases of the junction unmatched. Germline V gene lookup returns CDR1 SGHNT and CDR2 YYREEE (reference sequence). In DNA, the CDR3 is TGTGCCAGCACCCTTAAACAGGGGCCCAAGAGGTCAAGCAATCAGCCCCAGCATTTT. It codes for CASTLKQGPKRSSNQPQHF.

The rearrangement links TRBV5-4 to TRBJ1-2; TRBD1 matches at 7 bases. Germline CDR1 and CDR2: SGHNT and YYREEE (reference sequence). The CDR3 sequence is 14 residues long. V shed 3 bases, J shed 2 bases, and the junction held 4 bases outside the gene matches. In DNA form, the CDR3 reads TGTGCCAGCAGCTCCGAACAGGGGAACTATGGCTACACCTTC. As protein: CASSSEQGNYGYTF.

This clone was picked up one time. The chain combines TRBV18 with TRBJ2-1; 7 bases agree with TRBD1. With V trimmed by 2 bases and J by 6 bases, 1 base remained unmatched. The CDR3 consists of 13 residues. The germline V gene has CDR1 KGHSH and CDR2 LQKENI. CDR3 nucleotide sequence: TGTGCCAGCTCACCAGACAGGGCCAATGAGCAGTTCTTC. Translated, it gives CASSPDRANEQFF. The whole variable domain, filled in from reference TRBV18 and TRBJ2-1, reads NAGVMQNPRHLVRRRGQEARLRCSPMKGHSHVYWYRQLPEEGLKFMVYLQKENIIDESGMPKERFSAEFPKEGPSILRIQQVVRGDSAAYFCASSPDRANEQFFGPGTRLTVL.

This sequence joins TRBV5-4 and TRBJ2-3, with D perhaps matching TRBD2 (6 bases). Trimming shortened V by 4 bases and J by 6 bases, and 18 bases separated the two germline ends. The CDR3 extends over 15 amino acids. The germline gives CDR1 SGHNT, CDR2 YYREEE (reference sequence). The CDR3 bases are TGTGCCAGCAGCCCGGGCCGCGGGACGGGTGATACGCAGTATTTT. Residues: CASSPGRGTGDTQYF.

The J gene is TRBJ2-1, the V gene TRBV2; TRBD1 is a possible D gene (6 bases). CDR3 size: 15 residues. V gave up 5 bases and J gave up 5 bases, with 16 bases separating them. Germline CDR1 is SNHLY and CDR2 is FYNNEI. The CDR3 coding sequence is TGTGCCAGCAGTTTGGACAGCCTAAACCACAATGAGCAGTTCTTC. Translating it yields CASSLDSLNHNEQFF.

The V call is TRBV27, the J call TRBJ2-1; 7 bases are a match to TRBD2. Trimming cost V 6 bases and J 5 bases; bases outside gene matches: 7. The CDR3 length is 14 residues. Germline values: CDR1 MNHEY, CDR2 SMNVEV (reference sequence). CDR3: CASRIAGVNNEQFF. CDR3 nucleotides: TGTGCCAGCAGGATCGCGGGAGTTAACAATGAGCAGTTCTTC.

The V gene is TRBV18, the J gene TRBJ1-1; possible D gene TRBD1, 5 bases. Trimming cost V 2 bases and J 7 bases, with 17 bases left between them. CDR1 KGHSH and CDR2 LQKENI come from the germline V gene. The CDR3 is 15 residues long. The CDR3, as DNA: TGTGCCAGCTCACCAGGGGACGGAGGGTCCTTTGAAGCTTTCTTT. Its protein product is CASSPGDGGSFEAFF.